A selection of T cell receptor beta chains follows, all from one sample in a study of cytomegalovirus exposure and HLA in healthy donors. TCRdb's table, derived via immunoSEQ multiplex PCR, lists solely in-frame clones and lacks some. Found here are about 160,000 clones, about 80% of them singletons; the top ten hold about a tenth. Sequencing was performed on PBMCs. The receptors stem from a man between 18 and 35 years old in good health and CMV-seropositive. Each CDR3 is given with its conserved first and last residue. Each record gives: D gene, V gene, J gene, clone size, CDR3 protein, CDR3 DNA. D genes are given only for firm matches. Clone sizes are given selectively: once, few, many, or a class where the clone is expanded.

>TRBD1|TRBV19|TRBJ1-2|.
CASSISRYRGYGYTF
TGTGCCAGTAGTATATCCAGGTACAGGGGCTATGGCTACACCTTC
>TRBD1|TRBV19|TRBJ2-7|once
CASSPYQWTGASSYEQYF
TGTGCCAGTAGTCCCTACCAATGGACAGGGGCGAGCTCCTACGAGCAGTACTTC
>.|TRBV5-1|TRBJ2-1|.
CASRPTYSDGEQFF
TGCGCCAGCAGGCCTACTTATAGCGATGGCGAGCAGTTCTTC
>.|TRBV2|TRBJ2-1|.
CASSGRVDNEQFF
TGTGCCAGCAGTGGCAGGGTGGACAATGAGCAGTTCTTC
>.|TRBV9|TRBJ1-2|.
CASSVQGSGYGYTF
TGTGCCAGCAGCGTACAGGGGTCCGGCTATGGCTACACCTTC
>.|TRBV25-1|TRBJ2-6|.
CASSRFGETGANVLTF
TGTGCCAGCAGTCGGTTCGGGGAAACTGGGGCCAACGTCCTGACTTTC
>TRBD1|TRBV15|TRBJ2-3|few
CATRTGTGGDTQYF
TGTGCCACCAGAACCGGGACAGGGGGAGATACGCAGTATTTT
>TRBD1|TRBV11-1|TRBJ2-7|.
CASSQLGTGVYEQYF
TGTGCCAGCAGCCAACTCGGGACAGGTGTCTACGAGCAGTACTTC
>.|TRBV11-2|TRBJ2-2|few
CASSLVLGSGELFF
TGTGCCAGCAGCTTAGTGTTGGGCTCCGGGGAGCTGTTTTTT
>.|TRBV2|TRBJ2-2|.
CASSESRANTGELFF
TGTGCCAGCAGTGAATCCCGGGCGAACACCGGGGAGCTGTTTTTT
>TRBD1|TRBV7-9|TRBJ1-5|.
CASSQGQGANQPQHF
TGTGCCAGCAGCCAGGGACAGGGGGCTAATCAGCCCCAGCATTTT
>.|TRBV10-3|TRBJ1-2|.
CAISEGLRREVGGYTF
TGTGCCATCAGTGAGGGGTTACGGAGGGAAGTAGGCGGCTACACCTTC
>.|TRBV6-1|TRBJ1-2|.
CASSEWLGRLNYGYTF
TGTGCCAGCAGTGAGTGGCTGGGGCGACTTAACTATGGCTACACCTTC
>TRBD1|TRBV5-6|TRBJ2-2|.
CASSPPLGTGAGTGELFF
TGTGCCAGCAGCCCGCCTCTGGGGACAGGGGCGGGCACCGGGGAGCTGTTTTTT
>.|TRBV6-5|TRBJ1-1|many
CASSPRGGTEAFF
TGTGCCAGCAGCCCGCGGGGGGGAACTGAAGCTTTCTTT
>TRBD2|TRBV4-2|TRBJ2-2|.
CASSQGVSTVERRGGSGELFF
TGTGCCAGCAGCCAAGGGGTTTCGACGGTGGAGCGGCGGGGGGGCAGCGGGGAGCTGTTTTTT
>TRBD2|TRBV4-3|TRBJ2-4|.
CASSQGGGAKNIQYF
TGCGCCAGCAGCCAAGGGGGGGGAGCCAAAAACATTCAGTACTTC
>TRBD2|TRBV6-5|TRBJ2-5|.
CASSPRLAGGETQYF
TGTGCCAGCAGCCCGCGACTAGCGGGGGGGGAGACCCAGTACTTC
>.|TRBV9|TRBJ1-1|.
CASSATPNTEAFF
TGTGCCAGCAGCGCGACACCGAACACTGAAGCTTTCTTT
>.|TRBV14|TRBJ1-2|few
CASSHGGFRYTF
TGTGCCAGCAGCCACGGGGGGTTTCGCTACACCTTC
>.|TRBV7-2|TRBJ1-5|.
CASRNGSYYNQPQHF
TGTGCCAGCAGGAACGGTAGCTATTACAATCAGCCCCAGCATTTT
>TRBD2|TRBV6-5|TRBJ2-1|.
CASSPLAGNFNEQFF
TGTGCCAGCAGTCCACTAGCGGGAAATTTTAATGAGCAGTTCTTC
>.|TRBV5-1|TRBJ1-6|.
CASGQGLYNSPLHF
TGCGCCAGCGGGCAGGGGCTGTATAATTCACCCCTCCACTTT
>TRBD2|TRBV4-1|TRBJ2-7|.
CASSRVLGGSGYEQYF
TGCGCCAGCAGCCGGGTTTTAGGCGGGAGTGGCTACGAGCAGTACTTC
>.|TRBV14|TRBJ2-1|.
CASSQGLGRVTYNEQFF
TGTGCCAGCAGCCAAGGCTTAGGGCGGGTAACCTACAATGAGCAGTTCTTC
>.|TRBV6-1|TRBJ1-6|.
CASSEVISQSPLHF
TGTGCCAGCAGTGAAGTGATCTCACAATCACCCCTCCACTTT
>TRBD1|TRBV4-2|TRBJ2-1|.
CASSRPSLGQDEQFF
TGTGCCAGCAGCCGTCCCTCCCTCGGACAGGATGAGCAGTTCTTC
>TRBD2|TRBV7-8|TRBJ2-1|.
CASSLVLAGVLNNEQFF
TGTGCCAGCAGCTTAGTCCTAGCGGGGGTCCTAAACAATGAGCAGTTCTTC
>.|TRBV18|TRBJ1-2|.
CASSPDRQSYGYTF
TGTGCCAGCTCACCTGACAGGCAGTCCTATGGCTACACCTTC
>TRBD1|TRBV11-2|TRBJ2-7|.
CASSLVPGQGPYEQYF
TGTGCCAGCAGCTTAGTTCCGGGACAGGGCCCCTACGAGCAGTACTTC
>TRBD2|TRBV9|TRBJ2-1|.
CASTEGMRTSGSPRNEQFF
TGTGCCAGCACCGAGGGGATGAGGACTAGCGGGAGCCCGCGGAATGAGCAGTTCTTC
>.|TRBV5-4|TRBJ2-5|.
CASSLPSQETQYF
TGTGCCAGCAGCTTGCCCAGCCAAGAGACCCAGTACTTC
>TRBD1|TRBV27|TRBJ1-2|.
CASSSGRQGHYGYTF
TGTGCCAGCAGTTCCGGGCGACAGGGTCACTATGGCTACACCTTC
>.|TRBV5-6|TRBJ2-7|few
CASSFFRWPTYEQYF
TGTGCCAGCAGCTTTTTCAGGTGGCCAACCTACGAGCAGTACTTC
>TRBD2|TRBV4-3|TRBJ2-5|few
CASSQTLAGQETQYF
TGCGCCAGCAGCCAAACTCTAGCGGGGCAAGAGACCCAGTACTTC
>TRBD1|TRBV2|TRBJ1-2|.
CASSQGVKNYGYTF
TGTGCCAGCAGTCAGGGGGTAAAGAACTATGGCTACACCTTC
>.|TRBV2|TRBJ2-7|.
CASSFEAQGNYEQYF
TGTGCCAGCAGTTTTGAAGCCCAGGGAAACTACGAGCAGTACTTC
>TRBD1|TRBV4-1|TRBJ2-1|.
CASSQMGTGANEQFF
TGCGCCAGCAGCCAAATGGGAACAGGGGCCAATGAGCAGTTCTTC